This note documents a single T cell receptor (beta chain) sequence. Random hexamers were used to reverse transcribe an amount of roughly 0.5 to 1 ug RNA. TCRdb redid the calling of the immunoSEQ multiplex PCR reads with MiXCR, one entry per CDR3 protein. Of approximately 200,000 distinct CDR3 sequences in the sample, 90% to 95% are singletons; the top ten hold approximately 0.097%. J gave up 5 bases and V 7 bases, and 15 bases lay outside the gene matches. Germline lookup yields CDR1 SQVTM and CDR2 ANQGSEA. CDR3 length: 15 residues. The sample is drawn from a study of CD8 T cells in Susac syndrome. Input material: CD4+ T cells from PBMCs. This TCR was sampled from a human donor with multiple sclerosis. V is TRBV29-1 and J is TRBJ2-3; 7 nucleotides match TRBD2. CDR3 nucleotides: TGCAGCGCCTCACCCGCGCGGTCGGGGGGAGATACGCAGTATTTT. It codes for CSASPARSGGDTQYF.